This TCR beta chain was captured by sequencing in a study of cytomegalovirus exposure and HLA in healthy donors (dated by TCRdb to 2016 to 2017). With respect to the entire study: In an earlier analysis of around 540 of the donors, 250 to 350 Gb of sequence data and 90 million to 130 million unique TCR beta sequences from some 170 million T cells were reported. Around 320 gigabases of sequencing data and 80 million or so unique TCR sequences were included in an early release covering several hundred HLA-typed donors. Of the 300 to 450 genotyped donors, 80% to 90% were placed in the genetic ancestry cluster associated with self-reported Caucasian donors. The aim of the study was to test whether cataloging public T cell receptors could identify signatures of past pathogen exposure. The study used immunosequencing to profile the T cell repertoires of 666 subjects and linked those repertoires to cytomegalovirus serostatus. Along with the approximately 670-subject first cohort, a separate validation cohort of over a hundred different subjects was used. To predict cytomegalovirus infection status, the study brought together high-throughput TCR immunosequencing, statistical association of individual TCRs with disease status, and machine learning. A later analysis re-examined previously published TCR beta repertoires from more than 650 donors and added high-resolution HLA genotyping to investigate patterns of TCR occurrence. In the later analysis, no new phenotypic data were used to find candidate immune exposures; instead, reliance was placed on TCR beta sequences and their occurrence across donors. To decide whether each TCR beta V gene segment behaved as functional or pseudogenic, an earlier analysis of approximately 620 of the donors relied on high-throughput TCR beta sequencing. Donor age, sex, ethnicity and CMV serostatus were collected together with the repertoire data. A later genetic analysis used genome-wide SNP genotypes for about three fifths of the 666 donors, treating that subset as a discovery cohort. Every discovery cohort repertoire had been produced on one sequencing platform. HLA typing covered class I and class II loci at four-digit resolution. The number of typed donors differed by locus: roughly 629-630 for A, B, C, DRB1 and DQB1; about 520 for DQA1; some 590 for DPA1; and some 430 for DPB1. Four or five DR-DQ haplotypes were treated as single units for association and clustering because of strong linkage in the cohort. Among 300 to 450 genotyped donors of the cohort, an average of 235,054 unique TCR beta nucleotide sequences were sequenced per donor, around 20% of them non-productive.

What the research found in general, with its limitations: Because HLA typing was missing for some donors at each locus, association tests included only the typed subset. A group of highly shared sequence variants was considered likely to be a technical artifact of the sequencing pipeline. Most CMV-associated TCR beta chains appeared to be HLA-restricted in a later analysis, and the HLA associations seemed to be driven largely by CMV exposure. The earlier analysis of approximately 590 of the donors excluded approximately 15 rarely observed V segments, including chromosome 9 orphons, because counts were too low. An association between a missense DCLRE1C variant and V-gene and J-gene trimming of TCR beta chains was found in a later genetic analysis and replicated in an independent cohort. Correlated functional status among segregating V segments might reflect linkage disequilibrium, but an unknown experimental factor could not be ruled out. The presence/absence analyses assumed that sequencing depth was roughly uniform across donors, and that assumption may not be true. In a later analysis, the rate of TCR association differed among HLA loci, with DRB1 alleles having the most associated TCRs and HLA-C alleles having the fewest. Three of the identified cytomegalovirus-associated TCR beta chains were confirmed in vitro to be specific for cytomegalovirus antigens. A further reported finding was that TCR beta sequences accurately predicted the HLA-A and HLA-B alleles for most subjects in the first cohort. In both the original and validation cohorts, the classifier was reported to diagnose cytomegalovirus status with high specificity and sensitivity. The authors suggested that the approach could potentially be generalized to other disease states and immunological phenotypes. The only immune exposure information available for the cohort was CMV serostatus. Only TCR beta chains were sequenced in this cohort, and the absence of alpha or paired-chain data limited detectable features. In a later analysis, some 18,000 TCR beta sequences were associated with specific HLA alleles at a false discovery rate of 0.05. According to a later genetic analysis, donors in an Asian-associated ancestry cluster had fewer N-insertions in productive TCRs than the roughly 670-donor mean. In an earlier analysis of 587 of the donors, most TCR beta V segments were observed in productive rearrangements about 87% or about 30% of the time, broadly matching IMGT annotations. Most TCR sequences were seen in very few donors, while some public TCRs were found in many individuals. Compared with equally common non-associated chains, HLA-associated TCR beta chains in a later analysis were more clonally expanded and had lower generation probabilities. A total of roughly 160 TCR beta chains were listed by the study as associated with cytomegalovirus. Strong co-occurrence of HLA alleles, especially DR and DQ, made assigning TCR associations to individual alleles difficult. According to a later analysis, parvovirus B19, influenza, CMV and Epstein-Barr virus appeared linked to several top co-occurrence clusters.

Remarks on this clone: Its antigen is still unknown. Germline and junction disagree at one end, which may indicate a read error. Other nucleotide sequences from this sample produce the same CDR3.

The cohort consisted of 600 to 700 healthy bone marrow donors. At the time of sampling, every cohort member was nominally healthy, though immune exposures that went unrecorded were likely present. The donor tested CMV seropositive, placing the donor among the 310 or so seropositive members of the cohort. A peripheral blood sample was provided by each donor, and peripheral blood mononuclear cells were used for TCR beta sequencing. The Qiagen DNeasy Blood Extraction Kit was used to extract genomic DNA from the blood cell samples. Library creation used the immunoSEQ multiplex PCR assay. A mixture of 60 forward primers for TCR Vbeta segments and 13 reverse primers for TCR Jbeta segments was used in the multiplex PCR. The CDR3 region of rearranged TCR beta genes was amplified from genomic DNA with a multiplex PCR assay. Amplified TCR beta libraries were sequenced as 87-base-pair reads on the Illumina HiSeq System. The paper's data handling went like this. In a later analysis, some 80 million unique TCR beta chains were counted across the approximately 640 repertoires, and roughly 9.9 million of these chains were shared by at least two donors. A nearest-neighbor algorithm error-corrected the raw reads and collapsed the reads into unique sequences, merging closely related sequences to remove PCR and sequencing errors. CDR3 sequences were aligned to IMGT reference sequences to assign V, D and J gene segments. Each retained sequence needed at least a six-nucleotide match to both a V gene segment and a J gene segment. Rearrangements were classified as productive when the CDR3 lacked stop codons and remained in frame with V and J, and all other rearrangements were classified as non-productive. Following IMGT convention, CDR3 was defined as the stretch from the second conserved V-encoded cysteine to the conserved J-encoded phenylalanine. The earlier analysis of some 550 of the donors excluded any sequence lacking an unambiguous match to a single V gene segment. In an earlier analysis of approximately 590 of the donors, V segments were called functional above 56.7% productive rearrangements and were called segregating when the between-donor standard deviation exceeded 5%. A statistical classification framework was built for diagnosing cytomegalovirus status from the catalog of TCR beta chain sequences. In a later analysis, V and J genes were assigned by comparing TCR nucleotide sequences against IMGT/GENE-DB human TR gene sequences. The TCRdist pipeline was used in a later analysis to assign CDR3 sequences and most-parsimonious VDJ recombination scenarios. In a later analysis, each TCR beta chain was defined by its CDR3 amino acid sequence together with its V-gene family, and reads without a unique V-gene family were excluded. To address suspected cross-contamination and a sequencing artifact, a later analysis removed over 500 highly shared, low-generation-probability nucleotide sequences. In a later analysis, a clonal expansion index for each public chain was calculated from normalized within-repertoire ranks of inferred template counts. In a later analysis, generation probabilities were computed with a VDJ recombination model fitted to out-of-frame rearrangements, and the resulting probabilities were checked against IGoR. A later analysis scored TCR-TCR, TCR-HLA and TCR-CMV co-occurrence with hypergeometric tests, applying a repertoire-size bias correction to TCR pairs. False discovery rates were estimated in a later analysis by permuting HLA or CMV assignments 20 times. In a later analysis, co-occurring TCRs were grouped with DBSCAN, and TCRdist sequence similarity was added when clustering was performed within HLA-allele-positive subsets. For co-occurrence clustering, repertoires with fewer than 30,000 or more than 120,000 public chains were excluded, along with about five repertoires with anomalous nucleotide sharing. TCRdb re-hosts the immuneACCESS table, in-frame sequences only. Its copies lack some clones; in the studies checked, an unresolved V gene accounts for under half of them, and the cause for the rest is not known. From that table come the V and J calls and clone size; the DNA was used to work out D and trimming. This sample holds about 150,000 clones; 80% were observed only once. Around 7.2% of the sample is taken by the ten largest.

The sample consisted of PBMCs. This clonotype was sampled from a man aged 25-45 years in good health and CMV-seropositive.

This receptor has the CDR3 CASSQEGGGNYGYTF. Read as DNA, the sequence is TGCGCCAGCAGCCAAGAAGGGGGCGGGAACTACGGCTACACCTTC. The chain uses TRBV4-3 and TRBJ1-2; 7 bases in between match TRBD1. CDR1 and CDR2 were assigned from the germline V gene as LGHNA and YSLEER. The CDR3 measures 15 amino acids from cysteine to phenylalanine. Just CDR3 DNA is preserved here, 45 bases in frame from base 1.